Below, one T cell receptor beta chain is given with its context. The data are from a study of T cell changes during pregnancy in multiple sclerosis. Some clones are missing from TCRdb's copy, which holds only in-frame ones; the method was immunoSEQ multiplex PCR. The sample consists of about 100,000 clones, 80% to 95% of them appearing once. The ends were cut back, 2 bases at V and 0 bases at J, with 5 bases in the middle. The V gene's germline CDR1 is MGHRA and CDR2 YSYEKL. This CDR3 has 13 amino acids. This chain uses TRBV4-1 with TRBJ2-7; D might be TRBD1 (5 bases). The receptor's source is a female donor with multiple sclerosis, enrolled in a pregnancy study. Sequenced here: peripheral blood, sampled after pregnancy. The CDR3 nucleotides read TGCGCCAGCAGCCAACAGGGCTCCTACGAGCAGTACTTC. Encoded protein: CASSQQGSYEQYF.